This entry describes one TCR beta chain. This clone has just a few counts. The antigen it binds to is not known. The sample holds no much larger clone one base away, and base qualities are not on file. This entry comes from a study of blood T cell repertoires in COVID-19 (dated by TCRdb to 2020 to 2022). Context from the whole study: Samples covering the acute and convalescent phases of COVID-19 were provided by collaborators in the United States, Italy and Spain. The material from the prospective study consisted of cDNA or gDNA derived from T cells, B-cell-depleted T cells, or PBMCs. The dataset comprised deeply sampled blood TCRbeta repertoires from subjects exposed to, actively infected with, or recovered from COVID-19. The repertoires were made available in a free public database intended to serve as a resource for research on the immune response to SARS-CoV-2. The samples were drawn from two sources: the first 160 participants of the ongoing ImmuneRACE study, and 1,254 subjects contributed by 6 global collaborators. Sample metadata almost always included a de-identified subject ID, COVID-19 status, age in years and sex. HLA class I and class II types, where available, came from metadata supplied by the sample provider rather than from assay-based typing. Overall results and qualifications from the work: How much clinical and demographic metadata was included differed by source and by participant, and the metadata was provided uncurated.

Collaborating institutions collected whole blood in K2EDTA tubes following their own protocols. For TCRbeta analysis, collaborators shipped samples as frozen whole blood, isolated PBMCs, or DNA extracted from either of those sample types. The CDR3 runs 14 residues from the cysteine to the phenylalanine. Solely the CDR3 DNA is kept, with 42 bases framed from the first base. CDR1 SGHTA and CDR2 FQGNSA were looked up in the germline V gene. The V end gives up 6 bases and the J end 4 bases, leaving 5 bases in the junction not matched to a gene. The immunoSEQ Assay, a bias-controlled multiplex PCR, was used to amplify TCRbeta CDR3 regions from genomic DNA. On the authors' methods: Nucleated cell counts per sample were estimated from amplification of reference gene primers within the assay. To quantify the absolute abundance of each unique TCRbeta CDR3 rearrangement, sequence reads were collapsed and filtered. For each sample, productive Simpson clonality was calculated by taking the square root of Simpson's diversity index across productive rearrangements. The clones in this table, taken by TCRdb from immuneACCESS, are in-frame only. Not every clone is retained; where verified, under half of the shortfall comes from an unresolved V gene, and the cause of the rest is unknown. The V and J calls and the clone size are those of that table, but D and trimming were determined from the DNA. A total of 240,000 or so clones appear in this sample, roughly 88% of them only once. The top ten clones comprise 0.65% to 0.9% of the sample.

The sample taken for sequencing was peripheral blood. The sequence joins TRBV7-2 to TRBJ2-7, with TRBD2 matching 11 junction bases. The sequence derives from a woman aged 25 to 45 with acute or convalescent COVID-19. At the DNA level, the sequence is TGTGCCAGCAGTTACCTAGCGGGAGGATACGAGCAGTACTTC. Its coded protein is CASSYLAGGYEQYF.